This entry concerns a single TCR beta chain. The data were taken from a study of OX40 agonist ivuxolimab in advanced cancers. Blood was sampled at baseline, cycle 4 day 1, and cycle 7 day 1. Profiling relied on immunoSEQ multiplex PCR, and the TCRdb table lists in-frame clones only, not all of them. The data contain 55,000 to 90,000 clones, around nine tenths of them singletons. This TCR was recovered from an adult with an advanced solid tumor such as melanoma, head and neck, liver or kidney cancer. Sample: CD4+ or CD8+ T cells sorted from blood, taken in a trial of the OX40 agonist ivuxolimab.

This CDR3 reads CASSKGEGYNEQFF. The CDR3 nucleotides read TGTGCCAGCTCGAAGGGCGAGGGCTACAATGAGCAGTTCTTC. The chain recombines TRBV28 with TRBJ2-1; a possible D gene is TRBD2 (5 bases). The CDR3 runs to 14 residues. The germline V and J ends were trimmed by 8 bases and 3 bases, with 14 bases remaining between them. Germline loops: CDR1 MDHEN, CDR2 SYDVKM.